Presented here are 2 T cell receptor beta chains from one specimen sequenced in a study of blood T cell repertoires in COVID-19. This table comes from immunoSEQ multiplex PCR, and its TCRdb copy is limited to in-frame clones, with some not included. This table has some 260,000 clones, around 90% appearing once. Sequencing used peripheral blood. Source of these receptors: an older man with acute or convalescent COVID-19.

The chain links TRBV9 to TRBJ1-1, with unresolved D. V dropped 0 bases and J dropped 4 bases, with 22 bases sitting between them. CDR3 length: 18 amino acids. Germline V gene data show CDR1 as SGDLS and CDR2 as YYNGEE. DNA for the CDR3: TGTGCCAGCAGCGTAGGGGGAGGACCTGGGTTTGGGGTCACTGAAGCTTTCTTT. It translates to CASSVGGGPGFGVTEAFF.

This clone was observed a few times. The chain links TRBV28 to TRBJ2-7; a possible D gene is TRBD2 (6 bases). Trimming shortened V by 1 base and J by 2 bases, and 9 bases separated the two germline ends. Germline values: CDR1 MDHEN, CDR2 SYDVKM. The CDR3 covers 14 residues. The CDR3 spells CASSLLADTYEQYF. The CDR3 DNA reads TGTGCCAGCAGTTTATTAGCGGACACCTACGAGCAGTACTTC.